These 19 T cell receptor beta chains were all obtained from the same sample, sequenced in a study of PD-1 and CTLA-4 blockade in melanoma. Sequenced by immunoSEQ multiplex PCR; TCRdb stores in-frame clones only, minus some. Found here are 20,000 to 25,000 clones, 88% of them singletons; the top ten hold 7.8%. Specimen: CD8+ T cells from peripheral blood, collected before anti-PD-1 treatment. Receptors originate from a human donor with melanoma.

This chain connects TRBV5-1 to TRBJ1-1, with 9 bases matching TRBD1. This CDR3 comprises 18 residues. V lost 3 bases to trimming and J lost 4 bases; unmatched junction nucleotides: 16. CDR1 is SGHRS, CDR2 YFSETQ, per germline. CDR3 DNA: TGCGCCAGCAGCTCGATCTACCGGGACAGGGAGTTGGGCACTGAAGCTTTCTTT. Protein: CASSSIYRDRELGTEAFF.

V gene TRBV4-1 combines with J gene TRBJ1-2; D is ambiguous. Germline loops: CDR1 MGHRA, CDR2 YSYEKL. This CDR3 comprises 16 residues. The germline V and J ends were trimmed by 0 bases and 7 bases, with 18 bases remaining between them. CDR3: CASSQDDLGREGGYTF. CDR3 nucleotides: TGCGCCAGCAGCCAAGATGACCTGGGGAGAGAGGGTGGCTACACCTTC.

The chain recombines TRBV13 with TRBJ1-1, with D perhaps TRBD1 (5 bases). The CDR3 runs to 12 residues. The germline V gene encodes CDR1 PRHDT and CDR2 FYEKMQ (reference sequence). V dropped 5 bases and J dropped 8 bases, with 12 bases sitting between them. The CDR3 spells CASSPLGGEAFF. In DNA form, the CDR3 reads TGTGCCAGCAGCCCCCTCGGGGGGGAAGCTTTCTTT.

As DNA, the CDR3 is TGTGCCAGCAGCTCGTCTGTGGGGAGCGAAAAACTGTTTTTT. Its protein is CASSSSVGSEKLFF. The chain couples TRBV5-5 to TRBJ1-4; D call uncertain. The CDR3 is 14 amino acids. Germline V gives CDR1 SGHKS, CDR2 YYEKEE (reference sequence). V dropped 3 bases and J dropped 8 bases, with 14 bases sitting between them.

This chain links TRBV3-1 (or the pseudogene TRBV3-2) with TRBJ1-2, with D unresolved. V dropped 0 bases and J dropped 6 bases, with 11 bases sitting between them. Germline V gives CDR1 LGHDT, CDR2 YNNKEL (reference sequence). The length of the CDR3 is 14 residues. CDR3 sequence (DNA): TGTGCCAGCAGCCAAGATCCGTGGGTAGATGGCTACACCTTC. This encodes CASSQDPWVDGYTF.

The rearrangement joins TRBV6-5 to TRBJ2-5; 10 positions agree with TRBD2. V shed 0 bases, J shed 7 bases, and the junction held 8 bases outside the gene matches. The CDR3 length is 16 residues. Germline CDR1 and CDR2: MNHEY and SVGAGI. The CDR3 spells CASSYSASSGGGTQYF. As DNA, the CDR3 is TGTGCCAGCAGTTACTCGGCGTCTAGCGGGGGAGGGACCCAGTACTTC.

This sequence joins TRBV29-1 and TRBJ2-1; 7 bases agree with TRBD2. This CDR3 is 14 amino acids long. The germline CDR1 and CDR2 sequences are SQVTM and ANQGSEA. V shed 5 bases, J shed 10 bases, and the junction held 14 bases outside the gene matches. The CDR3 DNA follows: TGCAGCGTTAAGCGGGACTTGCCTTTAGCCGAGCAGTTCTTC. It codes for CSVKRDLPLAEQFF.

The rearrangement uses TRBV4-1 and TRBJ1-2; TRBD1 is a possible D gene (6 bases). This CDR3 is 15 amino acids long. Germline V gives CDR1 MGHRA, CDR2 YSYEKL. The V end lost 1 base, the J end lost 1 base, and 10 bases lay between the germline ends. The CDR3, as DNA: TGCGCCAGCAGCCAAGTCGGACAGCTTAACTATGGCTACACCTTC. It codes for CASSQVGQLNYGYTF.

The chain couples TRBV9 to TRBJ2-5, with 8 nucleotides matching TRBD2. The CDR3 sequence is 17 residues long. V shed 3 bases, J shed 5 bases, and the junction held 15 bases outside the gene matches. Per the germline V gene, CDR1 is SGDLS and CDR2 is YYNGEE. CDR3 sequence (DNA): TGTGCCAGCAGCGAGTTGCCGGAAGCGGGGGTACGGGAGACCCAGTACTTC. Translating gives CASSELPEAGVRETQYF.

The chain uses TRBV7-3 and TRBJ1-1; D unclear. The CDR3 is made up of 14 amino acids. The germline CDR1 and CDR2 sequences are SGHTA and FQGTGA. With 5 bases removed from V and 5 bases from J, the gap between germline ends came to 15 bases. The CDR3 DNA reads TGTGCCAGCAGCCCCGCTGGAGTAGAAACTGAAGCTTTCTTT. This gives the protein CASSPAGVETEAFF.

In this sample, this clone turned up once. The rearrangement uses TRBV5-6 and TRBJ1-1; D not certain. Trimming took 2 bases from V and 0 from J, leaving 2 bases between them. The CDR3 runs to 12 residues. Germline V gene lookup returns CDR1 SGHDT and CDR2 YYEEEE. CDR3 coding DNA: TGTGCCAGCAGCTTAATGAACACTGAAGCTTTCTTT. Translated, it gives CASSLMNTEAFF. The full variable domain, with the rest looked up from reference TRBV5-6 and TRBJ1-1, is DAGVTQSPTHLIKTRGQQVTLRCSPKSGHDTVSWYQQALGQGPQFIFQYYEEEERQRGNFPDRFSGHQFPNYSSELNVNALLLGDSALYLCASSLMNTEAFFGQGTRLTVV.

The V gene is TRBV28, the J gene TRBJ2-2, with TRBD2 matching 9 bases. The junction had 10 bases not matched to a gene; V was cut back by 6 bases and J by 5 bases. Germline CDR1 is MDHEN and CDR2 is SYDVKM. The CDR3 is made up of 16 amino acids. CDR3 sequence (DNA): TGTGCCAGCAGCCCACGGGCGGGGGGGCCAACCGGGGAGCTGTTTTTT. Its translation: CASSPRAGGPTGELFF.

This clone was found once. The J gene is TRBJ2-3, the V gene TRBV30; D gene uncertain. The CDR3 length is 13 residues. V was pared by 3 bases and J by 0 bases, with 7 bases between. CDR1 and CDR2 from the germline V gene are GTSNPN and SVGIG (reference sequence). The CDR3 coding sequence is TGTGCCTGGAGCGAAGGGAGCACAGATACGCAGTATTTT. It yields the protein CAWSEGSTDTQYF.

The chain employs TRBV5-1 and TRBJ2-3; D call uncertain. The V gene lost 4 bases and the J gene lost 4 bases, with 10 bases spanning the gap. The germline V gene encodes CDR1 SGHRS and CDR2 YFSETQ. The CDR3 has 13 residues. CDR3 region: CASSPIFPDTQYF. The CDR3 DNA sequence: TGCGCCAGCAGCCCTATTTTTCCAGATACGCAGTATTTT.

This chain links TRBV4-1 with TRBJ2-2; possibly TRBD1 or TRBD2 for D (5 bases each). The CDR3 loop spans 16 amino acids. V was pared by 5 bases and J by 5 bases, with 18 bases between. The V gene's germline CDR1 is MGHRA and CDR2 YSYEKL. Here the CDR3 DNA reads TGCGCCAGCAGCGCCACGACAGTGGGCGGGACCGGGGAGCTGTTTTTT. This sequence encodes CASSATTVGGTGELFF.

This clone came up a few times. The CDR3 DNA follows: TGCAGTGGAGCCAGGGAGTCTGAAGCTTTCTTT. The encoded protein is CSGARESEAFF. V is TRBV20-1 and J is TRBJ1-1; possible D gene TRBD1, 5 bases. Germline V gives CDR1 DFQATT, CDR2 SNEGSKA (reference sequence). CDR3 size: 11 residues. V lost 7 bases and J 6 bases, leaving 12 bases between the germline ends.

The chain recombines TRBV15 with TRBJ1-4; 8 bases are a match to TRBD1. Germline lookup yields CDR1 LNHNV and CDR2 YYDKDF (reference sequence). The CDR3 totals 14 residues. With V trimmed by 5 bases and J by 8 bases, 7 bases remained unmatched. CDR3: CATSVGTGEEKLFF. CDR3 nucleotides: TGTGCCACCAGCGTCGGGACAGGAGAAGAAAAACTGTTTTTT. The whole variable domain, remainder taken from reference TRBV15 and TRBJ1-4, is DAMVIQNPRYQVTQFGKPVTLSCSQTLNHNVMYWYQQKSSQAPKLLFHYYDKDFNNEADTPDNFQSRRPNTSFCFLDIRSPGLGDTAMYLCATSVGTGEEKLFFGSGTQLSVL.

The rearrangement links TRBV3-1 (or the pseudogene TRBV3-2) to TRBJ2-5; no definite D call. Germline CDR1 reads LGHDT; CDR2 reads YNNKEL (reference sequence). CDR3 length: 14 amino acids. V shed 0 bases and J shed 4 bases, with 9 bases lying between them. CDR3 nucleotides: TGTGCCAGCAGCCAAGAAGGTGGCGGAGAGACCCAGTACTTC. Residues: CASSQEGGGETQYF.

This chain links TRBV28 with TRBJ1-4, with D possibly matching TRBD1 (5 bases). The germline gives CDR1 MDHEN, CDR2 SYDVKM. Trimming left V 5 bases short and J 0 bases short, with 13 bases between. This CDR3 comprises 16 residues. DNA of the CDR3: TGTGCCAGCAGTCCACCGGGGGGTGCAACTAATGAAAAACTGTTTTTT. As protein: CASSPPGGATNEKLFF.